This is a list of T cell receptor beta chains from one sample in a study of blood T cell repertoires in COVID-19. Clones were sequenced by immunoSEQ multiplex PCR, and TCRdb holds only the in-frame ones, with some missing. The sample includes some 150,000 clones, approximately 80% seen only once; the top ten take 15%. The sequencing sample was made of PBMCs or T cells enriched from blood (not recorded which). All receptors come from a man aged 45-65 years who had recovered from COVID-19. The CDR3 runs from the conserved cysteine through the conserved F or W. The D gene is left open where the match is weak. Some rows have no size entry. The others give once, few or many, or a class for an expanded clone.

j_gene | d_gene | v_gene | abundance | CDR3nt | CDR3aa
TRBJ1-5 | TRBD1 | TRBV19 | - | TGTGCCAGTAACCTCGACAGGGACCTTAGCAATCAGCCCCAGCATTTT | CASNLDRDLSNQPQHF
TRBJ2-2 | - | TRBV3-1/TRBV3-2 | - | TGTGCCAGCAGCCAATTCTTCGGGGATGCGAACACCGGGGAGCTGTTTTTT | CASSQFFGDANTGELFF
TRBJ2-5 | TRBD1 | TRBV15 | - | TGTGCCACCAGCAGAGGGACAGGGACGCGAGAGACCCAGTACTTC | CATSRGTGTRETQYF
TRBJ1-6 | TRBD1 | TRBV28 | - | TGTGCCAGCAGTCCATCAGGACAGGGACCTAATTCACCCCTCCACTTT | CASSPSGQGPNSPLHF
TRBJ1-2 | - | TRBV19 | - | TGTGCCAGTAGTATTCACTCGGGAGGCTACACCTTC | CASSIHSGGYTF
TRBJ1-2 | TRBD1 | TRBV7-2 | - | TGTGCCAGCAGCTTATTGGACAGGGGGCCGCGAGGGGCGAGGAATGGCTACACCTTC | CASSLLDRGPRGARNGYTF
TRBJ1-1 | - | TRBV6-5 | - | TGTGCCAGCAGTCAACTTCCGAGCACTGAAGCTTTCTTT | CASSQLPSTEAFF
TRBJ2-2 | - | TRBV11-2 | once | TGTGCCAGCAGCTTAGTTGCGGGGCGGACCGGGGAGCTGTTTTTT | CASSLVAGRTGELFF
TRBJ1-1 | - | TRBV29-1 | few | TGCAGCGTTGCCCGGTCCACTGAAGCTTTCTTT | CSVARSTEAFF
TRBJ2-7 | - | TRBV2 | - | TGTGCCAGCAGTGAGGACAGTATCTACGAGCAGTACTTC | CASSEDSIYEQYF
TRBJ2-1 | TRBD1 | TRBV5-1 | - | TGCGCCAGCGACCCAATCGGGACAGAAAACAATGAGCAGTTCTTC | CASDPIGTENNEQFF
TRBJ2-7 | - | TRBV28 | few | TGTGCCAGCAGTTTAACGGGGGGCAAGTCCTACGAGCAGTACTTC | CASSLTGGKSYEQYF
TRBJ2-7 | - | TRBV3-1/TRBV3-2 | - | TGTGCCAGCAGCCCGAAAAGCGGAACCTACGAGCAGTACTTC | CASSPKSGTYEQYF
TRBJ1-1 | - | TRBV11-3 | - | TGTGCCAGCCGACCGGGGGGCCAGCCGAACACTGAAGCTTTCTTT | CASRPGGQPNTEAFF
TRBJ1-1 | - | TRBV5-6 | - | TGTGCCAGCTCACGCGCGAACACTGAAGCTTTCTTT | CASSRANTEAFF
TRBJ1-2 | - | TRBV7-9 | - | TGTGCCAGCAGCGGGCTGTCAACTCGTGACGGCTACACCTTC | CASSGLSTRDGYTF
TRBJ1-2 | - | TRBV6-4 | - | TGTGCCAGCAGTGACAGGGGGAAGACCTATGGCTACACCTTC | CASSDRGKTYGYTF
TRBJ1-5 | TRBD1 | TRBV19 | - | TGTGCCAGTAGTCTCTACAGGGGGCGCGGGCCCGATCAGCCCCAGCATTTT | CASSLYRGRGPDQPQHF
TRBJ2-3 | TRBD1 | TRBV29-1 | - | TGCAGCGTTGGGGACAGGGCTAGCACAGATACGCAGTATTTT | CSVGDRASTDTQYF
TRBJ2-7 | - | TRBV6-1 | - | TGTGCCAGCAGTGAATGGTCTGCGAACTACTTC | CASSEWSANYF
TRBJ1-1 | TRBD1 | TRBV18 | - | TGTGCCAGCTCACCATCGACAGGGGGAAACACTGAAGCTTTCTTT | CASSPSTGGNTEAFF
TRBJ1-1 | TRBD1 | TRBV9 | - | TGTGCCAGCAGCGTAACGGGACAGGGGCACACTGAAGCTTTCTTT | CASSVTGQGHTEAFF
TRBJ2-3 | TRBD2 | TRBV3-1/TRBV3-2 | - | TGTGCCAGCAGCCCGGCTAGCGGGGGGGCGTTAGATACGCAGTATTTT | CASSPASGGALDTQYF
TRBJ2-7 | TRBD1 | TRBV6-5 | - | TGTGCCAGCAGTCGACAGGGGGCTTCCAACGAGCAGTACTTC | CASSRQGASNEQYF
TRBJ1-2 | - | TRBV3-1/TRBV3-2 | - | TGTGCCAGCAGCCAAGATCGTGCGGGGTATTATGGCTACACCTTC | CASSQDRAGYYGYTF
TRBJ1-1 | - | TRBV9 | - | TGTGCCAGCAGCAAAGGCCAGGTAATGAACACTGAAGCTTTCTTT | CASSKGQVMNTEAFF
TRBJ1-6 | - | TRBV19 | - | TGTGCCAGTAGTATAGATCTGCCCAGGGGTATCGCTGCACCCCTCCACTTT | CASSIDLPRGIAAPLHF
TRBJ1-1 | - | TRBV11-3 | - | TGTGCCAGCAGCGCGCGAACTGTGAGTACTGAAGCTTTCTTT | CASSARTVSTEAFF
TRBJ1-6 | TRBD1 | TRBV29-1 | - | TGCAGCGTTATTGAGGGGGCAGGGTCACCCCTCCACTTT | CSVIEGAGSPLHF
TRBJ2-6 | - | TRBV9 | - | TGTGCCAGCAGCTCAGCGAGATCGATGCTTCTAGGGGCCAACGTCCTGACTTTC | CASSSARSMLLGANVLTF
TRBJ2-1 | - | TRBV27 | - | TGTGCCAGCAGTTCCCGTGGCCAGGGCAGTCGTAATGAGCAGTTCTTC | CASSSRGQGSRNEQFF